The T cell receptor beta chain described here comes from a study of T cell responses to AZD1222 COVID-19 vaccine. Study-level findings and limits: Reportedly, nearly half of unique spike TCRs recognized epitopes outside B.1.351/B.1.1.7 mutations. Spike-specific TCR breadth and depth grew following two AZD1222 doses. The donor group comprised mostly white British people and more females; the analysis possibly underestimated clonal diversity.

Concerning this clone itself: The antigen remains unidentified.

Libraries were prepared by immunoSEQ multiplex PCR; TCRdb keeps only in-frame clonotypes and omits some of them. The sample lists approximately 50,000 clones, approximately 86% occurring once. The sample here was peripheral blood, taken 28 days after the second AZD1222 dose. The clonotype comes from an adult who received the AZD1222 COVID-19 vaccine.

CDR3 nucleotides: TGTGCCAGCAGTGAAGGACGGGACAGGGCCACGAACACCGGGGAGCTGTTTTTT. This gives the protein CASSEGRDRATNTGELFF. This chain connects TRBV6-1 to TRBJ2-2; 9 positions match TRBD1. The germline CDR1 and CDR2 sequences are MNHNS and SASEGT. The trim removed 1 base at V and 0 bases at J, leaving 6 bases unmatched. CDR3 length equals 18 residues.